The next 14 T cell receptor beta chains were all read from a single sample in a study of cytomegalovirus exposure and HLA in healthy donors. The PCR had 60 Vbeta and 13 Jbeta primers. Produced via immunoSEQ multiplex PCR; TCRdb's table is partial and in-frame only. The data show approximately 150,000 clones, approximately 78% seen once. Sequencing used PBMCs. The source of these receptors is a woman under 40 in good health and CMV-seropositive.

The chain carries TRBV7-7 and TRBJ2-3; 14 nucleotides match TRBD2. Germline V lookup: CDR1 SSHAT, CDR2 FNYEAQ (reference sequence). The CDR3 runs 15 residues. V lost 5 bases, J lost 8 bases, and 6 bases stayed unmatched. In DNA, the CDR3 is TGTGCCAGCAGCCGACTAGCGGGGGGGGTAGGTACGCAGTATTTT. Protein product: CASSRLAGGVGTQYF.

The J gene is TRBJ2-7, the V gene TRBV7-2, with a tentative D call TRBD1 (6 bases). This CDR3 spans 15 amino acids. V was cut by 5 bases and J by 0 bases, with 14 bases left in between. Germline CDR1 reads SGHTA; CDR2 reads FQGNSA. The CDR3 nucleotides read TGTGCCAGCAGCCGAACAGGGTCCAGCTCCTACGAGCAGTACTTC. This sequence encodes CASSRTGSSSYEQYF.

DNA for the CDR3: TGTGCCAGCAGTGAAAACGTTGAGGGCTACACCTTC. This encodes CASSENVEGYTF. This chain links TRBV2 with TRBJ1-2, with D unresolved. This CDR3 has 12 residues. Germline CDR1 and CDR2: SNHLY and FYNNEI. V lost 2 bases to trimming and J lost 8 bases, with 9 bases between them.

V is TRBV7-9 and J is TRBJ1-2, with 8 bases identical to TRBD1. The CDR3 has 13 amino acids. CDR1 SEHNR and CDR2 FQNEAQ come from the germline V gene (reference sequence). The V segment lost 5 bases and the J segment 7 bases; nucleotides outside the gene matches: 6. CDR3 nucleotides: TGTGCCAGCAGCCTCATGGGGACAGGTGGCTACACCTTC. It codes for CASSLMGTGGYTF.

This chain links TRBV2 with TRBJ2-1, with 7 bases that match TRBD2. Germline V CDR1 and CDR2: SNHLY, FYNNEI. Germline trimming cut 4 bases from V and 5 bases from J; bases unmatched to any gene: 11. The CDR3 has 16 amino acids. The CDR3 is CASSVPPAGLDNEQFF. DNA of the CDR3: TGTGCCAGCAGTGTTCCCCCAGCGGGACTTGACAATGAGCAGTTCTTC.

The rearrangement uses TRBV6-1 and TRBJ1-3, with TRBD1 matching 7 bases. Trimming cost V 7 bases and J 4 bases; bases outside gene matches: 10. CDR1 is MNHNS, CDR2 SASEGT, per germline. The CDR3 covers 15 residues. The CDR3 DNA sequence: TGTGCCAGCACCCTGACAGGGTTATCCGGAAACACCATATATTTT. Residues: CASTLTGLSGNTIYF.

This clone was picked up one time. The chain carries TRBV5-4 and TRBJ2-3; TRBD1 aligns across 8 bases. The V gene end was trimmed by 2 bases and the J gene end by 5 bases; junction bases not matched to a gene: 7. CDR1 and CDR2 from the germline V gene are SGHNT and YYREEE (reference sequence). CDR3 length: 15 amino acids. The chain's CDR3 is CASSFLQGAEDTQYF. The CDR3 nucleotides are TGTGCCAGCAGCTTCCTCCAGGGGGCAGAAGATACGCAGTATTTT. The complete variable domain, with remaining parts taken from reference TRBV5-4 and TRBJ2-3, reads ETGVTQSPTHLIKTRGQQVTLRCSSQSGHNTVSWYQQALGQGPQFIFQYYREEENGRGNFPPRFSGLQFPNYSSELNVNALELDDSALYLCASSFLQGAEDTQYFGPGTRLTVL.

V usage is TRBV5-5 and J usage is TRBJ2-2, with a possible D match to TRBD1 (6 bases). Germline V gives CDR1 SGHKS, CDR2 YYEKEE (reference sequence). Trimming stripped 5 bases from V and 0 bases from J, with 11 bases between. This CDR3 is 15 amino acids long. CDR3 sequence (DNA): TGTGCCAGCAGTCAGGGGCCAACGAACACCGGGGAGCTGTTTTTT. Translation: CASSQGPTNTGELFF. The full variable domain, rest sourced from reference TRBV5-5 and TRBJ2-2, is DAGVTQSPTHLIKTRGQQVTLRCSPISGHKSVSWYQQVLGQGPQFIFQYYEKEERGRGNFPDRFSARQFPNYSSELNVNALLLGDSALYLCASSQGPTNTGELFFGEGSRLTVL.

The rearrangement uses TRBV4-1 and TRBJ1-3; weak D call: TRBD1 (5 bases). The CDR3 loop spans 16 amino acids. V lost 1 base to trimming and J lost 2 bases, with 12 bases between them. Germline-derived CDR1 and CDR2 are MGHRA and YSYEKL. The CDR3 spells CASSQVARVTGNTIYF. CDR3 in DNA: TGCGCCAGCAGCCAAGTCGCCAGGGTAACTGGAAACACCATATATTTT.

This chain links TRBV5-1 with TRBJ2-4, with 7 bases aligning to TRBD2. Germline CDR1 SGHRS, CDR2 YFSETQ. This CDR3 is built from 15 residues. V was clipped by 3 bases and J by 12 bases; unmatched bases: 15. CDR3 DNA sequence: TGCGCCAGCAGCTCAAGACCCGGACTAGAAGCCCCTCAGTACTTC. This encodes CASSSRPGLEAPQYF.

This clone was counted a few times. This chain links TRBV2 with TRBJ1-1; 8 positions agree with TRBD1. The junction had 6 bases not matched to a gene; V was cut back by 2 bases and J by 4 bases. CDR1 and CDR2 from the germline V gene are SNHLY and FYNNEI. This CDR3 comprises 15 residues. CDR3 protein: CASSELGQGSTEAFF. Here the CDR3 DNA reads TGTGCCAGCAGTGAACTCGGACAGGGATCCACTGAAGCTTTCTTT. Combining the CDR3 with reference TRBV2 and TRBJ1-1 gives the whole variable domain EPEVTQTPSHQVTQMGQEVILRCVPISNHLYFYWYRQILGQKVEFLVSFYNNEISEKSEIFDDQFSVERPDGSNFTLKIRSTKLEDSAMYFCASSELGQGSTEAFFGQGTRLTVV.

The rearrangement links TRBV18 to TRBJ1-1, with D tentatively TRBD1 (5 bases). Per the germline V gene, CDR1 is KGHSH and CDR2 is LQKENI. CDR3 size: 14 residues. Deletions cut 3 bases from V and 4 bases from J, with 12 bases between. CDR3 amino acids: CASSPWGESTEAFF. The CDR3 DNA reads as TGTGCCAGCTCACCCTGGGGGGAGAGCACTGAAGCTTTCTTT.

The chain carries TRBV19 and TRBJ1-5; 9 nucleotides match TRBD1. This CDR3 contains 15 residues. Germline assignment: CDR1 LNHDA and CDR2 SQIVND (reference sequence). The J segment lost 2 bases and the V segment lost 6 bases, leaving 5 bases of the junction unmatched. The CDR3 here is CASRDRGRGNQPQHF. Here the CDR3 DNA reads TGTGCCAGTAGGGACAGGGGTCGGGGCAATCAGCCCCAGCATTTT.

The rearrangement links TRBV4-1 to TRBJ2-7; D is unresolved. V lost 0 bases and J 6 bases, leaving 9 bases between the germline ends. The length of the CDR3 is 13 residues. Germline-derived CDR1 and CDR2 are MGHRA and YSYEKL. The CDR3 reads CASSQDLRSEQYF. CDR3 DNA sequence: TGCGCCAGCAGCCAAGATCTTAGAAGCGAGCAGTACTTC.